Below, one T cell receptor (beta chain) is given with its context. Its target is unknown. PCR employed 60 Vbeta and 13 Jbeta primers. The assay was immunoSEQ multiplex PCR, and TCRdb's table has in-frame clones only and misses some. Seen here are about 170,000 clones, 60% to 85% observed once, and the top ten hold 2.5% to 3.5%. This record belongs to a study of cytomegalovirus exposure and HLA in healthy donors. Study observations and caveats: DRB1 had the most TCR associations and HLA-C the fewest, a later analysis found, with rates varying by HLA locus.

Sequenced: PBMCs. The receptor comes from a woman between 45 and 60 years old in good health and CMV-seropositive.

This chain's CDR3 is CASSLRGGQGYNEQFF. The CDR3 nucleotides read TGTGCCAGCAGCTTAAGGGGGGGACAGGGGTACAATGAGCAGTTCTTC. This chain joins TRBV7-2 and TRBJ2-1; 10 positions agree with TRBD1. The CDR3 has 16 amino acids. Germline CDR1 reads SGHTA; CDR2 reads FQGNSA. V dropped 2 bases and J dropped 4; count of bases not matched to a gene: 5.